A selection of T cell receptor beta chains follows, all from one sample in a study of glioma-infiltrating T cells after dendritic cell vaccination. Libraries were prepared by immunoSEQ multiplex PCR; TCRdb keeps only in-frame clonotypes and omits some of them. The data contain around 60,000 clones, 86% of them singletons. The sample here was blood, taken after dendritic cell vaccination. These receptors originate from a human donor with glioblastoma. CDR3s include the opening cysteine and the closing phenylalanine or tryptophan. Only part of the rows carry a size: once, few, many, or a class if the clone is expanded.

abundance: NA; v_gene: TRBV7-9; CDR3aa: CASSSVGGNTEAFF
abundance: NA; v_gene: TRBV4-2; CDR3aa: CASSQVLSSRDMPQHF
abundance: NA; v_gene: TRBV5-6; CDR3aa: CASSASFSNSPLHF
abundance: NA; v_gene: TRBV7-9; CDR3aa: CASAPGTDGNTIYF
abundance: NA; v_gene: TRBV6-6; CDR3aa: CASSYSSGGAGDTQYF
abundance: NA; v_gene: TRBV7-2; CDR3aa: CASSFGTGETQYF
abundance: NA; v_gene: TRBV7-2; CDR3aa: CASSLVPGQAPDTQYF
abundance: NA; v_gene: TRBV7-2; CDR3aa: CASSLAFGGSSYEQYF
abundance: NA; v_gene: TRBV7-3; CDR3aa: CASSLNGGGPGETQYF
abundance: NA; v_gene: TRBV6-5; CDR3aa: CASSPGEGWNQPQHF
abundance: NA; v_gene: TRBV9; CDR3aa: CASSASRGFGGEQYF
abundance: NA; v_gene: TRBV11-2; CDR3aa: CASSPTGKNEKLFF
abundance: NA; v_gene: TRBV7-3; CDR3aa: CASRPDRGHTEAFF
abundance: NA; v_gene: TRBV5-4; CDR3aa: CASSSTGREETQYF
abundance: NA; v_gene: TRBV5-5; CDR3aa: CASSFPGGGGGYTF
abundance: NA; v_gene: TRBV11-2; CDR3aa: CASSGRDEQFF
abundance: NA; v_gene: TRBV6-5; CDR3aa: CASSWTGEQYF
abundance: NA; v_gene: TRBV4-1; CDR3aa: CASSQQGQPGNTIYF
abundance: few; v_gene: TRBV29-1; CDR3aa: CSVEGARTGGSMNTEAFF
abundance: NA; v_gene: TRBV11-1; CDR3aa: CASSYKDTQYF
abundance: NA; v_gene: TRBV4-3; CDR3aa: CASSGHRGGEQFF
abundance: NA; v_gene: TRBV15; CDR3aa: CATSRDIAVSYEQYF
abundance: NA; v_gene: TRBV19; CDR3aa: CASSTTDRAGNTIYF
abundance: NA; v_gene: TRBV5-1; CDR3aa: CASSLAGGTYNEQFF
abundance: NA; v_gene: TRBV27; CDR3aa: CASSRGGADTQYF
abundance: NA; v_gene: TRBV7-2; CDR3aa: CASNVGKNTGELFF
abundance: NA; v_gene: TRBV6-1; CDR3aa: CASSYRGEQYF
abundance: NA; v_gene: TRBV9; CDR3aa: CASSFQGLAGEGDTQYF
abundance: NA; v_gene: TRBV11-3; CDR3aa: CASSLVGGSLGFF
abundance: NA; v_gene: TRBV5-5; CDR3aa: CASSHGLAQSSGEQFF
abundance: NA; v_gene: TRBV10-1; CDR3aa: CASSEGSGLYEQYF
abundance: NA; v_gene: TRBV14; CDR3aa: CASSQENRGSPVEKLFF
abundance: NA; v_gene: TRBV30; CDR3aa: CAWSVRTGTGGEQYF
abundance: NA; v_gene: TRBV12-5; CDR3aa: CASGLGLAGTDTQYF
abundance: NA; v_gene: TRBV11-2; CDR3aa: CASSSLARETQYF
abundance: NA; v_gene: TRBV5-4; CDR3aa: CASRPSRGRRNEQFF
abundance: NA; v_gene: TRBV7-2; CDR3aa: CASSLAGGGNEQFF
abundance: once; v_gene: TRBV18; CDR3aa: CASSYDRGSISNQPQHF
abundance: NA; v_gene: TRBV7-2; CDR3aa: CASSSGTGQGNSPLHF
abundance: NA; v_gene: TRBV7-7; CDR3aa: CASSLDIEDEQYF
abundance: NA; v_gene: TRBV6-5; CDR3aa: CASSPGQGHQPQHF
abundance: NA; v_gene: TRBV4-3; CDR3aa: CASSQGTSGGLWDTQYF
abundance: NA; v_gene: TRBV6-6; CDR3aa: CASSFQGATEAFF